This TCR beta chain emerged from a study of T cells in tumors after PD-1 blockade. Turning to the study itself: Some patients also took daily vismodegib 150 mg during anti-PD-1 treatment. Blood samples averaged around 120,000 templates (range 24,679-257,772) and over 35,000 unique clonotypes.

Libraries were prepared by immunoSEQ multiplex PCR; TCRdb keeps only in-frame clonotypes and omits some of them. The table has 60,000 or so clones, about four fifths seen once. The CDR3 is made up of 22 amino acids. V lost 3 bases, J lost 1 base, and 22 bases stayed unmatched. CDR1 and CDR2 from the germline V gene are LGHDT and YNNKEL (reference sequence). The sample in question was PBMCs, obtained before anti-PD-1 treatment. The TCR comes from a human donor with basal cell carcinoma. The chain is built from TRBV3-1 (or the pseudogene TRBV3-2) and TRBJ2-1; 9 positions agree with TRBD2. The CDR3 region is CASSQAFAGGPSLDQSYNEQFF. The CDR3 nucleotides read TGTGCCAGCAGCCAGGCTTTTGCGGGGGGGCCCTCTCTCGACCAGTCCTACAATGAGCAGTTCTTC.